The 20 T cell receptor beta chains below were found in one sample sequenced in a study of neoadjuvant nivolumab and ipilimumab in lung cancer. Clones were read by immunoSEQ multiplex PCR, and TCRdb kept only the in-frame ones, dropping some. This sample yields about 27,000 clones, of which approximately 80% are seen a single time; around a sixth belongs to the top ten. This specimen was tumor tissue, taken after neoadjuvant nivolumab, alone or with ipilimumab, at or shortly before surgery. All receptors come from an adult with non-small cell lung cancer.

This clone was found a few times. V and J are TRBV6-1 and TRBJ1-2, with D perhaps TRBD1 (5 bases). With 7 bases removed from V and 2 bases from J, the gap between germline ends came to 11 bases. The CDR3 consists of 13 residues. Germline CDR1 MNHNS, CDR2 SASEGT. The CDR3, as DNA: TGTGCCAGCACGGCAGGGACCAACTATGGCTACACCTTC. Translated, it gives CASTAGTNYGYTF.

This clone was observed a few times. V gene TRBV6-5 combines with J gene TRBJ1-2; no reliable D call. Deletions cut 4 bases from V and 8 bases from J, with 17 bases between. Germline V lookup: CDR1 MNHEY, CDR2 SVGAGI. The CDR3 runs 14 residues. CDR3 region: CASSSSWGAGGYTF. CDR3 nucleotides: TGTGCCAGCAGTTCATCTTGGGGAGCGGGGGGCTACACCTTC.

In its sample, this clone was seen once. This chain uses TRBV18 with TRBJ2-7; 11 bases are shared with TRBD2. CDR1 and CDR2 from the germline V gene are KGHSH and LQKENI. CDR3 length equals 14 residues. Trimming took 4 bases from V and 3 from J; bases not matched to a gene: 2. CDR3: CASSQTSGGYEQYF. CDR3 nucleotide sequence: TGTGCCAGCTCACAAACTAGCGGGGGCTACGAGCAGTACTTC.

The gene calls are TRBV5-6 and TRBJ2-2, with 10 bases fitting TRBD1. The CDR3 consists of 15 residues. Germline V gene sequence: CDR1 SGHDT, CDR2 YYEEEE. V lost 3 bases and J lost 5; bases outside the gene matches: 4. CDR3 residues: CASSWTGGGTGELFF. As DNA, the CDR3 is TGTGCCAGCAGCTGGACAGGGGGAGGGACCGGGGAGCTGTTTTTT.

This chain links TRBV18 with TRBJ1-1, with D uncertain. This CDR3 is 15 amino acids long. The V end lost 2 bases, the J end lost 1 base, and 11 bases lay between the germline ends. The V gene's germline CDR1 is KGHSH and CDR2 LQKENI. The chain's CDR3 is CASSPTPGGNTEAFF. The CDR3, as DNA: TGTGCCAGCTCACCAACTCCGGGAGGGAACACTGAAGCTTTCTTT.

This chain connects TRBV5-1 to TRBJ2-5; 9 bases match TRBD2. Germline V gene lookup returns CDR1 SGHRS and CDR2 YFSETQ. V lost 3 bases and J lost 3; bases outside the gene matches: 9. CDR3 size: 16 residues. The CDR3 DNA reads TGCGCCAGCAGCTCCAGCGGGGGGTTTGGGGAAGAGACCCAGTACTTC. Translated: CASSSSGGFGEETQYF.

This clone turned up a few times. The chain uses TRBV7-2 and TRBJ1-1; D unclear. CDR1 and CDR2 (germline): SGHTA, FQGNSA. The CDR3 is 12 amino acids. V gave up 1 base and J gave up 3 bases, with 3 bases separating them. The DNA of the CDR3 is TGTGCCAGCAGCTTAGTGTACACTGAAGCTTTCTTT. Residues: CASSLVYTEAFF.

The chain uses TRBV29-1 and TRBJ2-1; D uncertain. This CDR3 spans 14 amino acids. Trimming removed 6 bases from V and 0 bases from J, with 12 bases in between. CDR1 and CDR2 from the germline V gene are SQVTM and ANQGSEA. This CDR3 reads CSVAGKSSYNEQFF. As DNA, the CDR3 is TGCAGCGTAGCCGGTAAGAGCTCCTACAATGAGCAGTTCTTC.

The rearrangement links TRBV30 to TRBJ1-1; the D gene is possibly TRBD1 (6 bases). The V and J ends lost 4 bases and 0 bases respectively, with 21 bases between them. Per the germline V gene, CDR1 is GTSNPN and CDR2 is SVGIG (reference sequence). CDR3 size: 17 residues. CDR3 in amino acids: CAWNRGSGRGLNTEAFF. CDR3 nucleotide sequence: TGTGCCTGGAATCGGGGGAGTGGCAGGGGATTGAACACTGAAGCTTTCTTT.

Comment on this clone: Because the CDR3's place on the DNA is in doubt, the DNA is left out and the CDR3 is given as listed by TCRdb. The rearrangement joins TRBV7-9 to TRBJ2-2; TRBD2, the table's D call, lacks a check against the DNA. The CDR3 sequence runs 14 residues, both termini included. The germline CDR1 and CDR2 sequences are SEHNR and FQNEAQ (reference sequence). The CDR3 sequence is CASSLGLRAGELFF.

The genes are TRBV5-8 and TRBJ1-5, with D tentatively TRBD1 (5 bases). The V gene lost 4 bases and the J gene lost 3 bases, with 14 bases spanning the gap. The CDR3 contains 15 residues. Germline CDR1 reads SGHTS; CDR2 reads YDEGEE. CDR3 coding DNA: TGTGCCAGCAGCAAAGGGGTCAGTTACAATCAGCCCCAGCATTTT. Protein sequence: CASSKGVSYNQPQHF.

This chain links TRBV6-5 with TRBJ1-2; D is uncertain. Germline CDR1 and CDR2: MNHEY and SVGAGI. Trimming took off 6 bases at V and 2 bases at J, with 10 bases between the two ends. The CDR3 is made up of 13 amino acids. The CDR3 loop is CASSGIPNYGYTF. CDR3 sequence (DNA): TGTGCCAGCAGCGGTATCCCCAACTATGGCTACACCTTC.

This clone rates as large. The chain combines TRBV10-2 with TRBJ1-4; 7 nucleotides line up with TRBD1. Germline V lookup: CDR1 WSHSY, CDR2 SAAADI. The CDR3 has 14 residues. The V segment lost 6 bases and the J segment 6 bases; nucleotides outside the gene matches: 7. The CDR3 DNA sequence: TGCGCCAGCAGGGATCAGGGGGGGGATGAAAAACTGTTTTTT. It is translated as CASRDQGGDEKLFF.

This clone has a single count. The chain employs TRBV11-2 and TRBJ1-6; D is possibly TRBD1 (6 bases). Germline CDR1 and CDR2: SGHAT and FQNNGV. The CDR3 is 15 amino acids. V was shortened by 1 base and J by 5 bases, with 9 bases between the two germline ends. DNA for the CDR3: TGTGCCAGCAGCTTAGTTGGACAGAATAATTCACCCCTCCACTTT. The encoded protein is CASSLVGQNNSPLHF.

The chain uses TRBV11-1 and TRBJ2-3; TRBD2 is a possible D gene (5 bases). The CDR3 extends over 14 amino acids. CDR1 and CDR2 (germline): SGHAT, FQDESV (reference sequence). V was clipped by 5 bases and J by 7 bases, with 16 bases between them. CDR3 DNA sequence: TGTGCCAGCAGCCCATTCGGGGTAGGCAATACGCAGTATTTT. Translating it yields CASSPFGVGNTQYF. Full variable domain (rest looked up from reference TRBV11-1 and TRBJ2-3): EAEVAQSPRYKITEKSQAVAFWCDPISGHATLYWYRQILGQGPELLVQFQDESVVDDSQLPKDRFSAERLKGVDSTLKIQPAELGDSAMYLCASSPFGVGNTQYFGPGTRLTVL.

The chain combines TRBV30 with TRBJ1-1; D not resolved. V was trimmed by 3 bases and J by 2 bases, leaving 4 bases between them. CDR1 is GTSNPN and CDR2 is SVGIG in the germline V gene (reference sequence). This CDR3 comprises 11 residues. CDR3 protein: CAWRHNTEAFF. The CDR3 DNA is TGTGCCTGGAGACATAACACTGAAGCTTTCTTT.

The chain combines TRBV4-1 with TRBJ1-2; D is possibly TRBD1 (6 bases). This CDR3 has 15 amino acids. The germline V and J ends were trimmed by 4 bases and 3 bases, with 15 bases remaining between them. The germline CDR1 and CDR2 sequences are MGHRA and YSYEKL. CDR3 in DNA: TGCGCCAGCAGCCGACAGGACAGATCCGACTATGGCTACACCTTC. This gives the protein CASSRQDRSDYGYTF.

The rearrangement links TRBV6-5 to TRBJ1-2; TRBD1 aligns across 8 bases. The CDR3 has 14 amino acids. Germline lookup yields CDR1 MNHEY and CDR2 SVGAGI. Losses at the gene ends were 5 bases for V and 4 bases for J; bases not matched to a gene: 6. CDR3 DNA: TGTGCCAGCAGTCAAGGGACAGGCCTCTATGGCTACACCTTC. Amino acids: CASSQGTGLYGYTF.

The chain is built from TRBV7-5 and TRBJ2-3; no check of the table's D call, TRBD1, against the DNA was made. TRBV7-5 is termed a pseudogene. There are 14 residues in the CDR3. CDR3 residues: CARSSRPGWDTQYF. The DNA for the CDR3 is TGTGCCAGAAGCTCGAGACCAGGGTGGGATACGCAGTATTTT.

This clone has a handful of counts. CDR3 sequence (DNA): TGTGCCAGCAGCGTGGGACTAGCGGGGATTGAGACCCAGTACTTC. It translates to CASSVGLAGIETQYF. J is TRBJ2-5 and V is TRBV9; the match to TRBD2 covers 13 bases. This CDR3 is 15 amino acids long. The germline V gene has CDR1 SGDLS and CDR2 YYNGEE. Trimming at V came to 2 bases and at J to 5 bases, leaving 3 bases not matched to a gene.